Each of the 16 T cell receptor beta chains below was sequenced from the same sample in a study of regulatory and conventional T cells in RAG deficiency. Repertoires were generated with immunoSEQ multiplex PCR, while TCRdb's copy carries only in-frame clones and drops some. The sample has tens of thousands of clones; more than 90% are singletons. Genomic DNA came from blood conventional CD4+ T cells gated CD25-low CD127-high. This sample was shared with a second study, whose subject was regulatory T cells. From that second work: The primer mix had 52 TRBV and 13 TRBJ primers.

Sequencing input: CD25- CD4+ T cells sorted from blood. The receptors come from a human donor in good health.

The gene calls are TRBV19 and TRBJ2-1; a possible D gene is TRBD2 (5 bases). Looked up from germline, CDR1 is LNHDA and CDR2 is SQIVND (reference sequence). CDR3 length: 14 amino acids. Deletions cut 5 bases from V and 0 bases from J, with 8 bases between. CDR3 nucleotides: TGTGCCAGTAGTGGACTGGCCTCCTACAATGAGCAGTTCTTC. Translation: CASSGLASYNEQFF.

The CDR3 sequence: CASTQRGDRSSYEQYF. The CDR3 region has the DNA TGTGCCAGCACCCAACGCGGGGACAGGAGTTCCTACGAGCAGTACTTC. V usage is TRBV5-5 and J usage is TRBJ2-7; 8 nucleotides align to TRBD1. The CDR3 totals 16 residues. V was pared by 6 bases and J by 1 base, with 12 bases of the junction left unmatched. Germline V lookup: CDR1 SGHKS, CDR2 YYEKEE (reference sequence).

The CDR3 loop reads CASSLVQANTDTQYF. The CDR3 DNA sequence: TGTGCCAGCAGCTTGGTGCAGGCGAACACAGATACGCAGTATTTT. The V call is TRBV5-4, the J call TRBJ2-3, with D hard to call. The CDR3 contains 15 residues. Trimming shortened V by 0 bases and J by 2 bases, and 10 bases separated the two germline ends. CDR1 is SGHNT, CDR2 YYREEE, per germline (reference sequence).

The gene calls are TRBV5-8 and TRBJ2-2; 9 bases are shared with TRBD1. In germline, CDR1 is SGHTS, CDR2 YDEGEE. The junction had 3 bases not matched to a gene; V was cut back by 4 bases and J by 5 bases. This CDR3 has 14 amino acids. The CDR3 loop reads CASSRDRVTGELFF. In DNA, the CDR3 is TGTGCCAGCAGCCGGGACAGGGTTACCGGGGAGCTGTTTTTT.

The rearrangement uses TRBV16 and TRBJ2-1; TRBD2 agrees at 9 bases. After removal of 4 bases from V and 6 bases from J, the junction contained 10 bases not matched to a gene. This CDR3 is 16 amino acids long. Germline-derived CDR1 and CDR2 are KGHSY and FQNENV. This CDR3 reads CASSPQRGLAGNEQFF. DNA of the CDR3: TGTGCCAGCAGCCCCCAAAGGGGACTAGCTGGCAATGAGCAGTTCTTC.

This sequence joins TRBV28 and TRBJ2-5, with D unresolved. The J call is uncertain, as TRBJ2-7 better fits the DNA end. The CDR3 contains 10 residues. CDR1 is MDHEN, CDR2 SYDVKM, per germline. CDR3 nucleotides: TGTGCTTCTTCAGGCTACGAGCAGTACTTC. Its translation is CASSGYEQYF.

The genes are TRBV18 and TRBJ2-5; TRBD1 matches 8 bases. The J call is doubtful: the DNA matches TRBJ2-7 better. Germline V lookup: CDR1 KGHSH, CDR2 LQKENI. The CDR3 extends over 15 amino acids. The CDR3 is CASSPIGQGSHEQYF. In DNA, the CDR3 is TGTGCCAGCTCACCGATCGGACAGGGTAGCCACGAGCAGTACTTC.

In its sample, this clone was seen a few times. V is TRBV6-5 and J is TRBJ2-2; 7 bases are shared with TRBD1. The CDR3 runs 15 residues. Germline CDR1 and CDR2: MNHEY and SVGAGI. J was trimmed by 6 bases and V by 1 base; bases with no gene match: 5. For the CDR3, the DNA is TGTGCCAGCAGTTACTTCCAGGGGGTTGCCGGGGAGCTGTTTTTT. This codes for CASSYFQGVAGELFF.

The chain is built from TRBV6-5 and TRBJ1-5; a weak D match, TRBD1 (6 bases). Per germline, CDR1 MNHEY and CDR2 SVGAGI. The CDR3 extends over 15 amino acids. DNA for the CDR3: TGTGCATACCCCAGGGGCGTTTATAGCAATCAGCCCCAGCATTTT. It yields the protein CAYPRGVYSNQPQHF.

This chain uses TRBV7-2 with TRBJ2-6, with a possible D match to TRBD2 (5 bases). V lost 3 bases and J lost 3, with 15 bases in between. Germline V CDR1 and CDR2: SGHTA, FQGNSA. The CDR3 length is 17 residues. CDR3 amino acids: CASSLRVPKYGANVLTF. CDR3 in DNA: TGTGCCAGCAGCTTGAGGGTTCCTAAATATGGGGCCAACGTCCTGACTTTC.

The sample holds one count of this clone. The genes are TRBV29-1 and TRBJ1-1, with D perhaps matching TRBD1 (6 bases). Trimming stripped 7 bases from V and 0 bases from J, with 15 bases between. Germline CDR1 and CDR2: SQVTM and ANQGSEA. The CDR3 contains 14 residues. CDR3 DNA sequence: TGCAGCGCGAGGGGGGGTTACATGAACACTGAAGCTTTCTTT. As protein: CSARGGYMNTEAFF. The full variable domain, with the rest looked up from reference TRBV29-1 and TRBJ1-1, is SAVISQKPSRDICQRGTSLTIQCQVDSQVTMMFWYRQQPGQSLTLIATANQGSEATYESGFVIDKFPISRPNLTFSTLTVSNMSPEDSSIYLCSARGGYMNTEAFFGQGTRLTVV.

This chain joins TRBV18 and TRBJ1-1; no clear D gene. Looked up from germline, CDR1 is KGHSH and CDR2 is LQKENI. V lost 0 bases and J 6 bases, leaving 5 bases between the germline ends. The CDR3 loop spans 12 amino acids. This CDR3 reads CASSPPGAEAFF. In nucleotides, the CDR3 is TGTGCCAGCTCACCACCGGGCGCTGAAGCTTTCTTT.

The CDR3 region has the DNA TGTGCCAGCGGACGGACAGAGGGAGGCTACACCTTC. Its translation: CASGRTEGGYTF. This chain uses TRBV9 with TRBJ1-2; D is possibly TRBD1 (6 bases). The CDR3 has 12 amino acids. CDR1 is SGDLS and CDR2 is YYNGEE in the germline V gene. Trimming took off 7 bases at V and 8 bases at J, with 15 bases between the two ends.

This chain connects TRBV5-5 to TRBJ1-4; D may be TRBD1 (5 bases). V was shortened by 0 bases and J by 5 bases, with 20 bases between the two germline ends. CDR1 SGHKS and CDR2 YYEKEE come from the germline V gene (reference sequence). The CDR3 extends over 18 amino acids. CDR3 DNA sequence: TGTGCCAGCAGCTTGGTGGGGGGGGTTGGGACCCCCAATGAAAAACTGTTTTTT. This translates into CASSLVGGVGTPNEKLFF.

Here the CDR3 DNA reads TGTGCCAGCAGCGCACTAGCGGGGGGGAACACCGGGGAGCTGTTTTTT. Translating it yields CASSALAGGNTGELFF. The chain combines TRBV9 with TRBJ2-2, with 12 bases identical to TRBD2. This CDR3 is built from 16 residues. Germline CDR1 is SGDLS and CDR2 is YYNGEE. V shed 3 bases, J shed 1 base, and the junction held 1 base outside the gene matches.

The chain carries TRBV5-1 and TRBJ1-2; D is perhaps TRBD1 (6 bases). Germline V CDR1 and CDR2: SGHRS, YFSETQ. V lost 4 bases and J 7 bases, leaving 17 bases between the germline ends. The CDR3 runs 14 residues. CDR3 nucleotides: TGCGCCAGCAGCCCCCGCGCAGGGGATAGTGGCTACACCTTC. Translation gives CASSPRAGDSGYTF.